Presented here are 14 T cell receptor beta chains from one specimen sequenced in a study of blood T cells in healthy people across ages. Primers used in a second PCR of about 6 to 11 cycles were a sample-barcoded 5' primer and a J-beta primer mix. TCRdb reprocessed the 5' RACE reads via MiXCR and lists one record per CDR3 protein. The data show hundreds of thousands of distinct CDR3 sequences, with around 43% seen just once and under 20% held by the top ten. Sequencing was carried out using blood. Source of these receptors: a man in his sixties in good health.

A few counts support this clonotype. The chain employs TRBV3-1 and TRBJ1-5; 9 nucleotides align to TRBD1. The trim removed 2 bases at V and 6 bases at J, leaving 5 bases unmatched. The germline CDR1 and CDR2 sequences are LGHDT and YNNKEL (reference sequence). This CDR3 comprises 15 residues. The CDR3 coding sequence is TGTGCCAGCAGCCAACACGACAGGGGGGCTCAGCCCCAGCATTTT. Its translation is CASSQHDRGAQPQHF.

With regard to this clonotype: At one end, the junction sequence differs from germline, possibly due to a read error. The chain employs TRBV4-3 and TRBJ2-2; 12 bases agree with TRBD2. This CDR3 spans 18 amino acids. The germline gives CDR1 LGHNA, CDR2 YSLEER. The CDR3 is CAGSQSRRLAGDTGELFF. In DNA, the CDR3 is TGCGCCGGCAGCCAAAGCCGAAGACTAGCGGGGGACACCGGGGAGCTGTTTTTT.

This clonotype was seen more than once but under ten times. V and J are TRBV20-1 and TRBJ2-5; D is undetermined. Germline V gene data show CDR1 as DFQATT and CDR2 as SNEGSKA (reference sequence). CDR3 size: 12 residues. The CDR3 bases are TGCAGCCCAAGAGGCGGAAAAGAGACCCAGTACTTC. Its translation is CSPRGGKETQYF.

V is TRBV2 and J is TRBJ1-5; no firm D call. The V gene's germline CDR1 is SNHLY and CDR2 FYNNEI. V dropped 6 bases and J dropped 4 bases, with 13 bases sitting between them. The CDR3 runs 14 residues. The CDR3 bases are TGTGCCAGCAGGAACCATGCGAGAAATCAGCCCCAGCATTTT. It is translated as CASRNHARNQPQHF.

This clonotype was recorded only once. This chain joins TRBV5-1 and TRBJ1-1; no clear D. The length of the CDR3 is 16 residues. Deletions cut 4 bases from V and 7 bases from J, with 23 bases between. CDR1 and CDR2 (germline): SGHRS, YFSETQ. CDR3 region: CASSRGVYDQRHEAFF. The DNA for the CDR3 is TGCGCCAGCAGCCGGGGAGTGTATGACCAACGGCATGAAGCTTTCTTT.

V gene TRBV20-1 combines with J gene TRBJ2-7; D remains unclear. Germline V CDR1 and CDR2: DFQATT, SNEGSKA (reference sequence). The CDR3 spans 13 residues. Between the trimmed V and J ends, which lost 3 bases and 2 bases, there was a span of 11 bases. CDR3 sequence reads: CSARWVSTYEQYF. As DNA, the CDR3 is TGCAGTGCTAGGTGGGTTTCTACCTACGAGCAGTACTTC.

The V and J genes are TRBV20-1 and TRBJ2-1, with D perhaps TRBD2 (5 bases). This CDR3 contains 12 residues. CDR1 is DFQATT and CDR2 is SNEGSKA in the germline V gene (reference sequence). V was pared by 7 bases and J by 4 bases, with 11 bases between. CDR3 amino acids: CSGQEEYNEQFF. CDR3 nucleotides: TGCAGTGGTCAGGAGGAATACAATGAGCAGTTCTTC.

The chain employs TRBV28 and TRBJ2-7; D remains ambiguous. Trimming stripped 6 bases from V and 0 bases from J, with 9 bases between. Germline CDR1 is MDHEN and CDR2 is SYDVKM. The CDR3 has 13 amino acids. CDR3 residues: CASRAYSSYEQYF. The CDR3 DNA sequence: TGTGCCAGCAGGGCCTATAGCTCCTACGAGCAGTACTTC.

This clonotype was detected a few times. The V gene is TRBV7-2, the J gene TRBJ2-7, with 7 nucleotides matching TRBD1. Germline CDR1 is SGHTA and CDR2 is FQGNSA. V lost 6 bases, J lost 0 bases, and 11 bases stayed unmatched. This CDR3 comprises 16 residues. Here the CDR3 reads CASSTTGASSSYEQYF. The CDR3, as DNA: TGTGCCAGCAGTACCACAGGGGCCTCAAGCTCCTACGAGCAGTACTTC.

The chain carries TRBV20-1 and TRBJ2-1, with 11 nucleotides matching TRBD2. With V trimmed by 1 base and J by 4 bases, 6 bases remained unmatched. This CDR3 has 16 amino acids. Germline lookup yields CDR1 DFQATT and CDR2 SNEGSKA (reference sequence). DNA for the CDR3: TGCAGTGCTAGAGGTCTAGCGGGGGGCCCTTACAATGAGCAGTTCTTC. Translation gives CSARGLAGGPYNEQFF.

This chain connects TRBV20-1 to TRBJ1-2; D is uncertain. The CDR3 length is 16 residues. Deletions cut 5 bases from V and 0 bases from J, with 19 bases between. CDR1 and CDR2 (germline): DFQATT, SNEGSKA (reference sequence). CDR3 nucleotide sequence: TGCAGTGCTGGACGGAGGGCCCCAAGGGCTAACTATGGCTACACCTTC. This gives the protein CSAGRRAPRANYGYTF.

The V gene is TRBV6-1, the J gene TRBJ2-3; possibly TRBD1 or TRBD2 for D (7 bases each). The CDR3 spans 15 residues. Germline V gene sequence: CDR1 MNHNS, CDR2 SASEGT. V was cut by 3 bases and J by 5 bases, with 15 bases left in between. The CDR3 sequence is CASSDAGGAGDTQYF. CDR3 in DNA: TGTGCCAGCAGTGACGCAGGGGGGGCCGGAGATACGCAGTATTTT.

This clonotype showed up just a few times. The chain joins TRBV21-1 to TRBJ1-1. TRBV21-1 corresponds to a pseudogene. CDR3 length: 15 residues. CDR3 in amino acids: CASEIGVASDTEAFF. The CDR3, as DNA: TGTGCCAGCGAAATCGGAGTCGCCTCCGACACTGAAGCTTTCTTT.

The chain employs TRBV6-2 or TRBV6-3 and TRBJ2-1, with D possibly matching TRBD2 (6 bases). This CDR3 is built from 19 residues. Trimming took off 6 bases at V and 5 bases at J, with 29 bases between the two ends. CDR1 is MNHEY, CDR2 SVGEGT, per germline. The CDR3 coding sequence is TGTGCCAGCAGCCGCACGGTTGGCGGCGGGGTAGGGCTCCACAATGAGCAGTTCTTC. Its translation is CASSRTVGGGVGLHNEQFF.